The 29 T cell receptor beta chains listed next were all sequenced from one sample in a study of CD8 T cells in ankylosing spondylitis. Study findings and constraints: Seemingly distinctive of ankylosing spondylitis blood was a TCR beta motif formed by eight highly homologous variants.

Their specific antigens are unknown. TCRdb processed the 5' RACE reads anew with MiXCR; each CDR3 protein has one entry. The sample shows 500,000 or so distinct CDR3 sequences, approximately 5.3% of them seen only once. Specimen: blood, either unsorted or a sorted T cell fraction (not recorded which). The receptor source for this set is a male donor with ankylosing spondylitis.

The chain uses TRBV5-5 and TRBJ2-5; D uncertain. The CDR3 totals 13 residues. V lost 9 bases and J lost 3, with 15 bases in between. Per germline, CDR1 SGHKS and CDR2 YYEKEE (reference sequence). The DNA of the CDR3 is TGTGCCATGGGCTTCTTTCTAGAAGAGACCCAGTACTTC. Protein sequence: CAMGFFLEETQYF.

This clonotype was counted many times. The chain uses TRBV20-1 and TRBJ2-7; D is perhaps TRBD1 (6 bases). The germline V gene encodes CDR1 DFQATT and CDR2 SNEGSKA (reference sequence). Trimming stripped 6 bases from V and 4 bases from J, with 13 bases between. The CDR3 has 12 residues. DNA of the CDR3: TGCAGTGCCCCAAAGGGGGTATACGAGCAGTACTTC. This codes for CSAPKGVYEQYF.

Remarks on this clonotype: Just one base apart from a much larger clone, this may be a read error. The J gene is TRBJ2-7, the V gene TRBV7-9; D might be TRBD2 (6 bases). The CDR3 extends over 13 amino acids. The germline gives CDR1 SEHNR, CDR2 FQNEAQ (reference sequence). The CDR3 sequence: CDSSLGGPSEQYF. Here the CDR3 DNA reads TGTGACAGCAGCTTAGGAGGGCCTAGCGAGCAGTACTTC. The full variable domain, completed using reference TRBV7-9 and TRBJ2-7, is DTGVSQNPRHKITKRGQNVTFRCDPISEHNRLYWYRQTLGQGPEFLTYFQNEAQLEKSRLLSDRFSAERPKGSFSTLEIQRTEQGDSAMYLCDSSLGGPSEQYFGPGTRLTVT.

This clonotype was found many times. The J gene is TRBJ2-1, the V gene TRBV28, with TRBD2 matching over 13 bases. CDR1 and CDR2 (germline): MDHEN, SYDVKM. V lost 6 bases to trimming and J lost 7 bases; unmatched junction nucleotides: 9. The CDR3 sequence is 16 residues long. The CDR3 is CASSQTGLAGTNEQFF. DNA of the CDR3: TGTGCCAGCAGCCAGACGGGACTAGCGGGAACAAATGAGCAGTTCTTC.

This clonotype was detected only a few times. The gene calls are TRBV11-2 and TRBJ2-7; 7 bases line up with TRBD1. The trim removed 4 bases at V and 6 bases at J, leaving 6 bases unmatched. The CDR3 loop spans 13 amino acids. Per the germline V gene, CDR1 is SGHAT and CDR2 is FQNNGV. CDR3 protein: CASSSDRVGEQYF. DNA of the CDR3: TGTGCCAGCAGCTCCGACAGGGTCGGCGAGCAGTACTTC. Together with reference TRBV11-2 and TRBJ2-7, the CDR3 gives the full variable domain: EAGVAQSPRYKIIEKRQSVAFWCNPISGHATLYWYQQILGQGPKLLIQFQNNGVVDDSQLPKDRFSAERLKGVDSTLKIQPAKLEDSAVYLCASSSDRVGEQYFGPGTRLTVT.

The table lists this clonotype with many counts. The chain employs TRBV5-5 and TRBJ2-7, with TRBD1 as a possible D gene (6 bases). The CDR3 covers 13 residues. Per germline, CDR1 SGHKS and CDR2 YYEKEE (reference sequence). V dropped 2 bases and J dropped 2 bases, with 8 bases sitting between them. The CDR3 DNA sequence: TGTGCCAGCAGCTTCGGACAGACCTACGAGCAGTACTTC. Amino acid sequence: CASSFGQTYEQYF.

This clonotype was found many times. V is TRBV10-3 and J is TRBJ2-1; TRBD2 agrees at 7 bases. The CDR3 is 16 residues long. CDR1 and CDR2 (germline): ENHRY, SYGVKD. V gave up 0 bases and J gave up 9 bases; unmatched junction bases: 11. The CDR3 nucleotides read TGTGCCATCAGTGAGTCGACGGGGAGGGCCCTCCCTGAGCAGTTCTTC. Translation: CAISESTGRALPEQFF.

This clonotype occurred many times. This chain joins TRBV5-8 and TRBJ1-6, with D hard to call. This CDR3 spans 11 amino acids. Trimming removed 2 bases at V and 14 bases at J, with 8 bases between. Germline V gene sequence: CDR1 SGHTS, CDR2 YDEGEE. CDR3 sequence reads: CASSFATTLHF. In DNA form, the CDR3 reads TGTGCCAGCAGCTTTGCTACCACCCTCCACTTT.

This clonotype has ten or more counts. The chain combines TRBV3-1 with TRBJ1-1; D might be TRBD1 (6 bases). The germline gives CDR1 LGHDT, CDR2 YNNKEL (reference sequence). V lost 0 bases and J 7 bases, leaving 12 bases between the germline ends. CDR3 length equals 14 residues. This CDR3 reads CASSQDAGVGEAFF. CDR3 bases: TGTGCCAGCAGCCAAGACGCAGGGGTGGGTGAAGCTTTCTTT.

On this clonotype: A much larger clone lies a single base off, so this may be a read error. The J gene is TRBJ2-1, the V gene TRBV7-2, with D possibly matching TRBD2 (5 bases). Germline CDR1 and CDR2: SGHTA and FQGNSA. This CDR3 has 14 amino acids. The CDR3 DNA follows: TGTGCCGGCAGCCCAAGAACTAGATATAATGAGCAGTTCTTC. Translating it yields CAGSPRTRYNEQFF.

This clonotype was observed at least ten times. The chain links TRBV4-3 to TRBJ1-6, with D perhaps TRBD1 (6 bases). V lost 0 bases and J lost 11, with 17 bases in between. Germline-derived CDR1 and CDR2 are LGHNA and YSLEER. There are 16 residues in the CDR3. The CDR3 loop reads CASSQEGGTGRTPLHF. DNA of the CDR3: TGCGCCAGCAGCCAAGAAGGGGGAACAGGCCGCACACCCCTCCACTTT.

This clonotype was detected ten times or more. The rearrangement uses TRBV20-1 and TRBJ2-1; D might be TRBD2 (6 bases). Per the germline V gene, CDR1 is DFQATT and CDR2 is SNEGSKA (reference sequence). V lost 0 bases, J lost 4 bases, and 13 bases lay in between. This CDR3 has 15 amino acids. The CDR3 reads CSARELARGYNEQFF. The DNA for the CDR3 is TGCAGTGCTAGAGAACTAGCCCGAGGATACAATGAGCAGTTCTTC.

This clonotype was recorded many times. The V and J genes are TRBV7-2 and TRBJ2-7; D is perhaps TRBD1 (6 bases). The CDR3 spans 15 residues. Trimming removed 2 bases at V and 3 bases at J, with 14 bases between. The germline gives CDR1 SGHTA, CDR2 FQGNSA. CDR3 coding DNA: TGTGCCAGCAGCTTATACTCACAGGGCATCTACGAGCAGTACTTC. Protein product: CASSLYSQGIYEQYF.

This clonotype came up many times. The chain has TRBV7-2 and TRBJ2-2, with D hard to call. Germline CDR1 SGHTA, CDR2 FQGNSA. V was clipped by 2 bases and J by 3 bases, with 7 bases between them. The CDR3 consists of 14 residues. The CDR3 coding sequence is TGTGCCAGCAGCTTACTCTGGGACACCGGGGAGCTGTTTTTT. Translation gives CASSLLWDTGELFF.

The chain has TRBV20-1 and TRBJ2-7; D is possibly TRBD1 or TRBD2 (5 bases each). V was trimmed by 7 bases and J by 5 bases, leaving 15 bases between them. The germline CDR1 and CDR2 sequences are DFQATT and SNEGSKA (reference sequence). The CDR3 has 12 residues. DNA for the CDR3: TGCAGTGGCCGGGACGATAGCCACGAGCAGTACTTC. Encoded protein: CSGRDDSHEQYF.

In its sample, this clonotype was seen a few times. This rearrangement joins TRBV7-2 to TRBJ2-1; D ambiguous. Per germline, CDR1 SGHTA and CDR2 FQGNSA. The V and J ends lost 3 bases and 5 bases respectively, with 8 bases between them. The CDR3 totals 13 residues. The CDR3 nucleotides are TGTGCCAGCAGCTTCGTCACTGACAATGAGCAGTTCTTC. Its protein is CASSFVTDNEQFF. The entire variable domain, with the rest obtained from reference TRBV7-2 and TRBJ2-1, is as follows: GAGVSQSPSNKVTEKGKDVELRCDPISGHTALYWYRQSLGQGLEFLIYFQGNSAPDKSGLPSDRFSAERTGGSVSTLTIQRTQQEDSAVYLCASSFVTDNEQFFGPGTRLTVL.

This clonotype was counted many times. V gene TRBV9 combines with J gene TRBJ2-7, with TRBD1 identical over 9 bases. Per germline, CDR1 SGDLS and CDR2 YYNGEE. This CDR3 is 15 amino acids long. The ends lost 0 bases at V and 6 bases at J; junction bases unmatched: 7. For the CDR3, the DNA is TGTGCCAGCAGCGTAGGTGGGACAGGGAAAGCCGAGCAGTACTTC. Encoded protein: CASSVGGTGKAEQYF.

This clonotype was seen a handful of times. CDR3 sequence: CASSLRGGQYNEQFF. The CDR3 nucleotides read TGTGCCAGCAGCTTAAGAGGGGGGCAGTACAATGAGCAGTTCTTC. The chain employs TRBV7-3 and TRBJ2-1; D tentatively fits TRBD1 or TRBD2 (6 bases each). Germline lookup yields CDR1 SGHTA and CDR2 FQGTGA. The CDR3 is made up of 15 amino acids. The germline V and J ends were trimmed by 1 base and 4 bases, with 11 bases remaining between them. The entire variable domain, with the rest obtained from reference TRBV7-3 and TRBJ2-1, is as follows: GAGVSQTPSNKVTEKGKYVELRCDPISGHTALYWYRQSLGQGPEFLIYFQGTGAADDSGLPNDRFFAVRPEGSVSTLKIQRTERGDSAVYLCASSLRGGQYNEQFFGPGTRLTVL.

This clonotype has a count of ten or more. V usage is TRBV4-3 and J usage is TRBJ1-6; D ambiguous. V lost 2 bases, J lost 6 bases, and 20 bases lay in between. Germline V gene data show CDR1 as LGHNA and CDR2 as YSLEER. The CDR3 sequence is 18 residues long. DNA of the CDR3: TGCGCCAGCAGCCAATTTGACCCCCTTCGAAGGCGTAATTCACCCCTCCACTTT. This codes for CASSQFDPLRRRNSPLHF.

This clonotype was detected ten times or more. The chain is built from TRBV6-2 or TRBV6-3 and TRBJ2-3, with unresolved D. This CDR3 is built from 14 residues. Trimming pared 0 bases from V and 3 bases from J, leaving 7 bases between. Germline CDR1 MNHEY, CDR2 SVGEGT. CDR3 in DNA: TGTGCCAGCAGTTACTCCGTGGGGACAGATACGCAGTATTTT. Its protein is CASSYSVGTDTQYF.

This clonotype came up many times. The chain has TRBV20-1 and TRBJ1-2, with TRBD1 matching over 8 bases. From germline, CDR1 is DFQATT and CDR2 SNEGSKA (reference sequence). J gave up 4 bases and V 6 bases, and 10 bases lay outside the gene matches. The CDR3 is 14 amino acids. The CDR3 here is CSATPLTGAYGYTF. The CDR3 region has the DNA TGCAGTGCCACTCCTTTGACAGGGGCCTATGGCTACACCTTC.

This clonotype was counted many times. The V and J genes are TRBV7-9 and TRBJ1-4; D not resolved. Germline CDR1 SEHNR, CDR2 FQNEAQ (reference sequence). The ends were cut back, 8 bases at V and 0 bases at J, with 10 bases in the middle. The CDR3 sequence is 14 residues long. CDR3 nucleotides: TGTGCCAGCTCTCGGGAAGCAACTAATGAAAAACTGTTTTTT. Protein: CASSREATNEKLFF. Full variable domain (rest looked up from reference TRBV7-9 and TRBJ1-4): DTGVSQNPRHKITKRGQNVTFRCDPISEHNRLYWYRQTLGQGPEFLTYFQNEAQLEKSRLLSDRFSAERPKGSFSTLEIQRTEQGDSAMYLCASSREATNEKLFFGSGTQLSVL.

This clonotype was found many times. The genes are TRBV5-1 and TRBJ1-2, with D perhaps matching TRBD1 (5 bases). V shed 0 bases and J shed 3 bases, with 12 bases lying between them. The germline gives CDR1 SGHRS, CDR2 YFSETQ. The CDR3 consists of 15 residues. The CDR3 bases are TGCGCCAGCAGCTTGGGATTTGGGACCCACTATGGCTACACCTTC. The encoded protein is CASSLGFGTHYGYTF. Complete variable domain (other parts from reference TRBV5-1 and TRBJ1-2): KAGVTQTPRYLIKTRGQQVTLSCSPISGHRSVSWYQQTPGQGLQFLFEYFSETQRNKGNFPGRFSGRQFSNSRSEMNVSTLELGDSALYLCASSLGFGTHYGYTFGSGTRLTVV.

This clonotype was seen repeatedly, ten times or more. The rearrangement joins TRBV20-1 to TRBJ2-1; D gene unclear. This CDR3 region has 14 residues. V lost 3 bases and J lost 3, with 12 bases in between. Germline CDR1 and CDR2: DFQATT and SNEGSKA (reference sequence). The CDR3 spells CSASRVGYYNEQFF. CDR3 nucleotides: TGCAGTGCTAGTCGTGTGGGATACTACAATGAGCAGTTCTTC.

This clonotype appeared many times. Written as DNA, the CDR3 is TGCGCCAGCAGTACCCTAAAGGGGGGCTCTGGGGCCAACGTCCTGACTTTC. Amino acid sequence: CASSTLKGGSGANVLTF. The chain carries TRBV5-1 and TRBJ2-6, with D perhaps matching TRBD1 or TRBD2 (6 bases each). Per germline, CDR1 SGHRS and CDR2 YFSETQ. This CDR3 region has 17 residues. Trimming left V 5 bases short and J 0 bases short, with 15 bases between. Filled out from reference TRBV5-1 and TRBJ2-6, the complete variable domain reads KAGVTQTPRYLIKTRGQQVTLSCSPISGHRSVSWYQQTPGQGLQFLFEYFSETQRNKGNFPGRFSGRQFSNSRSEMNVSTLELGDSALYLCASSTLKGGSGANVLTFGAGSRLTVL.

This clonotype was recorded many times. The chain links TRBV10-3 to TRBJ2-7, with 7 bases that match TRBD1. The CDR3 has 15 amino acids. V lost 4 bases and J lost 3; bases outside the gene matches: 9. In germline, CDR1 is ENHRY, CDR2 SYGVKD. The CDR3 is CAISGRPGQNYEQYF. In DNA form, the CDR3 reads TGTGCCATCAGTGGAAGACCGGGACAGAACTACGAGCAGTACTTC.

The rearrangement joins TRBV20-1 to TRBJ2-1, with 8 bases that match TRBD1. Germline V gene lookup returns CDR1 DFQATT and CDR2 SNEGSKA (reference sequence). The CDR3 runs to 14 residues. The junction had 11 bases not matched to a gene; V was cut back by 6 bases and J by 7 bases. The CDR3 sequence is CSAGRAGGANEQFF. In nucleotides, the CDR3 is TGCAGTGCCGGAAGGGCAGGGGGCGCGAATGAGCAGTTCTTC.

This clonotype has ten or more counts. The chain recombines TRBV5-1 with TRBJ1-5, with D unclear. The CDR3 extends over 15 amino acids. Trimming pared 3 bases from V and 3 bases from J, leaving 13 bases between. Germline values: CDR1 SGHRS, CDR2 YFSETQ. The DNA of the CDR3 is TGCGCCAGCAGCTCGGTTCCGGGGAACAATCAGCCCCAGCATTTT. Encoded protein: CASSSVPGNNQPQHF.

This clonotype was recorded at least ten times. The chain employs TRBV6-2 or TRBV6-3 and TRBJ1-3; D is undetermined. In germline, CDR1 is MNHEY, CDR2 SVGEGT. Trimming left V 1 base short and J 2 bases short, with 12 bases between. This CDR3 is built from 16 residues. CDR3 in amino acids: CASSYLGVSAGNTIYF. The CDR3 bases are TGTGCCAGCAGTTACTTGGGAGTTTCGGCTGGAAACACCATATATTTT.